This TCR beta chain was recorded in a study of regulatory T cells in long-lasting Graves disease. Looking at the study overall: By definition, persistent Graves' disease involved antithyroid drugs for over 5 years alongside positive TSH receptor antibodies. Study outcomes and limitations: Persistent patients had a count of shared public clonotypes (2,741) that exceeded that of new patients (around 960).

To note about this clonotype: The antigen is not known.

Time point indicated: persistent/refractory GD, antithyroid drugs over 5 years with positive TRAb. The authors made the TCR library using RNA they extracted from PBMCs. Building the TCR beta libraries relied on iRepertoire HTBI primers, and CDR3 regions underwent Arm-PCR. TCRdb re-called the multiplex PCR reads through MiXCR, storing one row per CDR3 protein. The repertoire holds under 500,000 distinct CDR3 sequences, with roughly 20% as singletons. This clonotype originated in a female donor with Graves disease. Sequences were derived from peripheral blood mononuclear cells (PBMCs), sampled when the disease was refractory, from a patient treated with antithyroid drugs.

This CDR3 is CSATRPGRGTGNTIYF. The CDR3 DNA sequence: TGCAGTGCAACAAGACCCGGCAGGGGGACTGGAAACACCATATATTTT. The V and J genes are TRBV20-1 and TRBJ1-3; TRBD1 matches at 7 bases. The V segment lost 6 bases and the J segment 2 bases; nucleotides outside the gene matches: 13. Germline loops: CDR1 DFQATT, CDR2 SNEGSKA (reference sequence). This CDR3 comprises 16 residues.